This T cell receptor (beta chain) was sequenced during a study of blood T cell repertoires in COVID-19. On the study more broadly: The United States, Italy and Spain supplied acute and convalescent COVID-19 samples. T cells, B-cell-depleted T cells, or PBMCs supplied cDNA or gDNA.

The germline V gene has CDR1 SGHDT and CDR2 YYEEEE. There are 11 residues in the CDR3. V was trimmed by 2 bases and J by 4 bases, leaving 4 bases between them. In the authors' methods: Nucleated cell counts were estimated from reference gene primer amplification. Clones were read by immunoSEQ multiplex PCR, and TCRdb kept only the in-frame ones, dropping some. The V and J calls and clone size come from that table; D and trimming were worked out from the DNA. The data contain about 83,000 clones, more than 90% of them singletons. This chain uses TRBV5-6 with TRBJ2-7; no clear D. The specimen sequenced was peripheral blood. This clonotype was obtained from a woman older than 75 with active or convalescent COVID-19. The CDR3 sequence: CASSLAYEQYF. For the CDR3, the DNA is TGTGCCAGCAGCTTAGCGTACGAGCAGTACTTC. Looking up the rest from reference TRBV5-6 and TRBJ2-7 gives the full variable domain: DAGVTQSPTHLIKTRGQQVTLRCSPKSGHDTVSWYQQALGQGPQFIFQYYEEEERQRGNFPDRFSGHQFPNYSSELNVNALLLGDSALYLCASSLAYEQYFGPGTRLTVT.